A single sample is the source of the 4 T cell receptor beta chains below, sequenced in a study of prognosis after radiotherapy for stage I lung cancer. CDR3 of TCR beta was amplified from genomic DNA via a two-round multiplex PCR. Round-one PCR had primers specific to each TRBV and TRBJ gene. One entry per CDR3 protein results from TCRdb running MiXCR on the multiplex PCR reads. The sample records fewer than 50,000 distinct CDR3 sequences, approximately 25% being singletons. This material consisted of PBMCs, taken before or after stereotactic body radiation therapy (not recorded which). Receptors originate from a donor of 50 years or more with non-small cell lung cancer.

The table lists this clonotype with a few counts. Since a far larger clone is one base different, this is likely a read error. This chain connects TRBV6-4 to TRBJ2-1, with 7 positions matching TRBD2. This CDR3 is built from 17 residues. Germline loops: CDR1 MRHNA, CDR2 SNTAGT. CDR3 DNA: TGTACCAGCAGTGAAGGGAGCGGCGGGAGCTCCTACAATGAGCAGTTCTTC. Amino acid sequence: CTSSEGSGGSSYNEQFF.

This clonotype was recorded many times. The V gene is TRBV28, the J gene TRBJ1-2; the D is unclear. Trimming removed 4 bases at V and 4 bases at J, with 16 bases between. Germline V lookup: CDR1 MDHEN, CDR2 SYDVKM. The CDR3 consists of 15 residues. Written as DNA, the CDR3 is TGTGCCAGCAGTTCACCGGACCTACTGGGCTATGGCTACACCTTC. It specifies CASSSPDLLGYGYTF.

This clonotype came up many times. CDR3 coding DNA: TGTGCCAGCAGTTTATGGGGGGGGATTCAAGAGACCCAGTACTTC. It translates to CASSLWGGIQETQYF. J is TRBJ2-5 and V is TRBV12-3 or TRBV12-4, with 7 bases matching TRBD2. The CDR3 spans 15 residues. Losses at the gene ends were 2 bases for V and 2 bases for J; bases not matched to a gene: 5.

This clonotype has ten or more counts. This rearrangement joins TRBV18 to TRBJ2-5; D possibly corresponds to TRBD2 (6 bases). V lost 4 bases and J 0 bases, leaving 9 bases between the germline ends. This CDR3 region has 14 residues. Germline loops: CDR1 KGHSH, CDR2 LQKENI. Written as DNA, the CDR3 is TGTGCCAGCTCACGCTCTAGCGACCAAGAGACCCAGTACTTC. This sequence encodes CASSRSSDQETQYF.